The rows below give T cell receptor beta chains drawn from one sample of a study of T cells after yellow fever vaccination. TCRdb recomputed calls from the 5' RACE reads with MiXCR, one row per CDR3 protein. The data contain hundreds of thousands of distinct CDR3 sequences, about 17% of them singletons. Sample: PBMCs, taken about 5 days after the first yellow fever vaccination. All receptors derive from a man younger than 35 who received the YFV17D yellow fever vaccine. Both conserved end residues are part of each CDR3.

TRBV12-3/TRBV12-4	TRBJ2-4	CASSFRGSGKNIQYF
TRBV6-1	TRBJ1-5	CASSDRGVRQPQHF
TRBV12-3/TRBV12-4	TRBJ2-1	CASSPTGTGVNEQFF
TRBV24-1	TRBJ2-2	CATSDQQRAGELFF
TRBV6-5	TRBJ2-2	CASSYSNSPGELFF
TRBV7-2	TRBJ1-2	CASSLGGGSVYGYTF
TRBV6-5	TRBJ1-6	CASSSGLYNSPLHF
TRBV5-1	TRBJ2-2	CASSLGFGVENTGELFF
TRBV5-1	TRBJ2-1	CASSLVSNEQFF
TRBV5-1	TRBJ1-2	CASSLFAGGIGYGYTF
TRBV12-3/TRBV12-4	TRBJ2-6	CASSSDSFSGANVLTF
TRBV7-9	TRBJ1-2	CASSPGFASGYTF
TRBV7-2	TRBJ1-1	CASSLAGGRMNTEAFF
TRBV29-1	TRBJ2-7	CSVGQGISEQYF
TRBV27	TRBJ2-3	CASSFWAGATDTQYF
TRBV27	TRBJ1-2	CASSPLDIVDGYTF
TRBV12-3/TRBV12-4	TRBJ1-5	CASSPAGTPHTQPQHF
TRBV6-5	TRBJ1-2	CAVQGTYGYTF
TRBV5-6	TRBJ1-1	CASSLMGIEAFF
TRBV9	TRBJ2-3	CASSYPGGLPTDTQYF
TRBV4-2	TRBJ2-2	CATDPSDRTATGELFF
TRBV7-8	TRBJ2-5	CASGDRDSPGETQYF
TRBV4-3	TRBJ2-7	CASSQVFRFSEQYF
TRBV25-1	TRBJ1-1	CASSDSQGGEAFF
TRBV5-1	TRBJ2-3	CASSIPDSASTDTQYF
TRBV15	TRBJ2-2	CATSRAPGQGNTGELFF
TRBV6-1	TRBJ2-5	CASLEKGLGETQYF
TRBV27	TRBJ1-1	CASSFPGRDLFF
TRBV7-3	TRBJ2-3	CASSLRASGYTDTQYF
TRBV20-1	TRBJ1-1	CVGSGTGGGKVTEAFF
TRBV20-1	TRBJ1-6	CSARARVGTDNSPLHF
TRBV5-6	TRBJ1-1	CASSLVGGWVGTEAFF
TRBV5-1	TRBJ2-3	CASSLARLESTDTQYF
TRBV9	TRBJ2-7	CASSVGAGRSWKYF
TRBV15	TRBJ1-3	CATSRWLGGPGNTIYF
TRBV20-1	TRBJ2-1	CSARTSDYNEQFF
TRBV2	TRBJ2-7	CASSGTDVDYEQYF